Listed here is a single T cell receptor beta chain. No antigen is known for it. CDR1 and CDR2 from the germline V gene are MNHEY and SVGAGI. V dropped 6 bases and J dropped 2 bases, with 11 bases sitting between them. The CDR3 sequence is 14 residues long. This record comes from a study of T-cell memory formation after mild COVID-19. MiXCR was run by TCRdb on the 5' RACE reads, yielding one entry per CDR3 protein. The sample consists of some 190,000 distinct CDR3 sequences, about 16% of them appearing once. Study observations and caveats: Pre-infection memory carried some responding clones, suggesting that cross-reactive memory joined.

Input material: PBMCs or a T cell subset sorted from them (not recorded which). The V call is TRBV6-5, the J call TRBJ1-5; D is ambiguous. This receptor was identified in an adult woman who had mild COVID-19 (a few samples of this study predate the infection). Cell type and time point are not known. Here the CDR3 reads CASSRRAGNQPQHF. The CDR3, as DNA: TGTGCCAGCAGCCGACGAGCGGGCAATCAGCCCCAGCATTTT.